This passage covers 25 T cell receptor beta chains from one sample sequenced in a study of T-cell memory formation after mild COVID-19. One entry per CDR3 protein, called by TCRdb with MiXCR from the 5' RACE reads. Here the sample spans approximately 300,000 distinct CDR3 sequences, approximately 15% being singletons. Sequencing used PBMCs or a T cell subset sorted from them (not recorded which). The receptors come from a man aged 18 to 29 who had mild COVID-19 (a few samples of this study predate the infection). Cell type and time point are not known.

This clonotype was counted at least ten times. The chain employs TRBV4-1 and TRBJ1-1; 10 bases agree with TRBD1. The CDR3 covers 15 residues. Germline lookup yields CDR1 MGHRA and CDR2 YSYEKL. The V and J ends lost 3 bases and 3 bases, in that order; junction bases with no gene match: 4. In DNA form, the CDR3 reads TGCGCCAGCAGCCAGACCGGGACAGGGGACACTGAAGCTTTCTTT. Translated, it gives CASSQTGTGDTEAFF.

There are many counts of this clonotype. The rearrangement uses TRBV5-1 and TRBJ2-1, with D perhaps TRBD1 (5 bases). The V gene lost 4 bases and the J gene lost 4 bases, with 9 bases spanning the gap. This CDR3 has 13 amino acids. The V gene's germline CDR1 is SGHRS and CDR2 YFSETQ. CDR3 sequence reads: CASSHDRYNEQFF. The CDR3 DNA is TGCGCCAGCAGCCATGACAGATACAATGAGCAGTTCTTC.

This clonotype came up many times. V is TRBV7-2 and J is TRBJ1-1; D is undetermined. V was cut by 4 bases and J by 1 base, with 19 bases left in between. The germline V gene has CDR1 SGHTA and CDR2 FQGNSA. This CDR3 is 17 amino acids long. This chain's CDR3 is CASSSGLGYAGNTEAFF. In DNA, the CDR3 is TGTGCCAGCAGCTCAGGCTTGGGGTACGCAGGGAACACTGAAGCTTTCTTT.

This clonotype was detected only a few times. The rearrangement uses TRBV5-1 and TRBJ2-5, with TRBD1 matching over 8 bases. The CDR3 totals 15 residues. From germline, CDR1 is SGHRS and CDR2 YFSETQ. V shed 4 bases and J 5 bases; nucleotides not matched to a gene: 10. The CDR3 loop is CASSMGQVPQETQYF. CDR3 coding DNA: TGCGCCAGCAGCATGGGACAGGTCCCGCAGGAGACCCAGTACTTC.

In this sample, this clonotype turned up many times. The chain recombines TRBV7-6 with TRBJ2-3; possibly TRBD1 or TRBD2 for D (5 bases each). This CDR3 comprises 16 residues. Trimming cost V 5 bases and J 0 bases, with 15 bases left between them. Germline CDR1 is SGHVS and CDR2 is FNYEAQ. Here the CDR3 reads CASSPLRDPSTDTQYF. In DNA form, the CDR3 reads TGTGCCAGCAGCCCGCTACGGGACCCTAGCACAGATACGCAGTATTTT.

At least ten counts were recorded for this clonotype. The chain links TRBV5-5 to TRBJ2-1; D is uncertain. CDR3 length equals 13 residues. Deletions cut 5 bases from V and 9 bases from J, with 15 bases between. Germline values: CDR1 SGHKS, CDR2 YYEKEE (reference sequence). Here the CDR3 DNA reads TGTGCCAGCAGTGGGCTGGGGATAGGTGAGCAGTTCTTC. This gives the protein CASSGLGIGEQFF.

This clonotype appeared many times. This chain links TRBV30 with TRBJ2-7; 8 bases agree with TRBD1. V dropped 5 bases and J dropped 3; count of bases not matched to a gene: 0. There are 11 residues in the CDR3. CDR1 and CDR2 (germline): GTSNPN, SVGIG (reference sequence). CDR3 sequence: CAWGTGYEQYF. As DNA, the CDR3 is TGTGCCTGGGGGACAGGCTACGAGCAGTACTTC. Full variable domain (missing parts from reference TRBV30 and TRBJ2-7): SQTIHQWPATLVQPVGSPLSLECTVEGTSNPNLYWYRQAAGRGLQLLFYSVGIGQISSEVPQNLSASRPQDRQFILSSKKLLLSDSGFYLCAWGTGYEQYFGPGTRLTVT.

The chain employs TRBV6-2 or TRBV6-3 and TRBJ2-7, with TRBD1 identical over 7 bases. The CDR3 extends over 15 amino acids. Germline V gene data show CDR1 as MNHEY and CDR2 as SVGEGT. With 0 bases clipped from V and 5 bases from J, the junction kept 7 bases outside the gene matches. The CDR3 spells CASSYSMVGGDEQYF. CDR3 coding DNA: TGTGCCAGCAGTTACTCGATGGTAGGGGGCGACGAGCAGTACTTC.

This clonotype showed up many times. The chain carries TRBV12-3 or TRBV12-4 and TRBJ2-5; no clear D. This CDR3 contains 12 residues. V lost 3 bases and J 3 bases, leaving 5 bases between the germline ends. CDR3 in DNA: TGTGCCAGCAGTTTTCTGGAAGAGACCCAGTACTTC. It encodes CASSFLEETQYF.

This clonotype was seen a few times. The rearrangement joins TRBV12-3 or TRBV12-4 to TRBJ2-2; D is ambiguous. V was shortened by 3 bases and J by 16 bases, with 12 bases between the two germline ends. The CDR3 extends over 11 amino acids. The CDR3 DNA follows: TGTGCCAGCAGTTTCAGCACCCCCTCGTTTTTT. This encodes CASSFSTPSFF.

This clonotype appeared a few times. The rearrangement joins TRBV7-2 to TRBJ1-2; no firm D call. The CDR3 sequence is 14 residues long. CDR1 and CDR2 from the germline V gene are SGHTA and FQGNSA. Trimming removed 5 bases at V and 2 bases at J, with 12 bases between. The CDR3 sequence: CASSQSGNNYGYTF. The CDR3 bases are TGTGCCAGCAGCCAATCGGGCAACAACTATGGCTACACCTTC.

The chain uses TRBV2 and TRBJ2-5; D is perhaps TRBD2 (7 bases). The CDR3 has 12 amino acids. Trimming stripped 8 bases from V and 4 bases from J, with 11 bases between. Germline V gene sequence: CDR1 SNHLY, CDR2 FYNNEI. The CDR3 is CASGRGAETQYF. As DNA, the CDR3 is TGTGCCAGCGGCCGGGGGGCAGAGACCCAGTACTTC.

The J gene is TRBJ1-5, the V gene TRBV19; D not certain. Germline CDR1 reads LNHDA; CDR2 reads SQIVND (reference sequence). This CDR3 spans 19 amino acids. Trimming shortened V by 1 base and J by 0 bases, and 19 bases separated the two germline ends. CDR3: CASSIGKGMRPYSNQPQHF. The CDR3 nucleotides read TGTGCCAGTAGTATAGGTAAGGGAATGCGCCCTTATAGCAATCAGCCCCAGCATTTT.

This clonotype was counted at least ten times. CDR3 sequence: CASSLQGNGNNEQFF. CDR3 in DNA: TGTGCCAGCAGCTTACAGGGGAACGGTAATAATGAGCAGTTCTTC. The V call is TRBV7-3, the J call TRBJ2-1, with D perhaps TRBD1 (6 bases). The CDR3 totals 15 residues. Germline V gives CDR1 SGHTA, CDR2 FQGTGA. V was cut by 2 bases and J by 7 bases, with 15 bases left in between.

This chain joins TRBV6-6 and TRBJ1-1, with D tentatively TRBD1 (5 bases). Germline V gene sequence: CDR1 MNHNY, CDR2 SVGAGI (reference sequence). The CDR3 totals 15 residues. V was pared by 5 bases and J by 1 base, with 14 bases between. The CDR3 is CASSTDSNRNTEAFF. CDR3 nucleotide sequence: TGTGCCAGCAGTACCGACAGTAACAGGAACACTGAAGCTTTCTTT.

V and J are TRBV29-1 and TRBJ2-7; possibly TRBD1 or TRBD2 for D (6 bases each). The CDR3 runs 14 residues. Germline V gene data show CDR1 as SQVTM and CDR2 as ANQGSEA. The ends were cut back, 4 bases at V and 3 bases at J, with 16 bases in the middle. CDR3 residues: CSVGTAKGGYEQYF. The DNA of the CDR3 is TGCAGCGTTGGGACCGCCAAGGGGGGCTACGAGCAGTACTTC.

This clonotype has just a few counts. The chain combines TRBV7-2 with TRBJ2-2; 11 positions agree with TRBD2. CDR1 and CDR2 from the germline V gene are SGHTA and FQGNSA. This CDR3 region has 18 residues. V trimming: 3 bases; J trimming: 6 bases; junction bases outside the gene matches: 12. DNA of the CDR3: TGTGCCAGCAGCTTCTCGACTAGCGGGGCTTTTGGGTCCGGGGAGCTGTTTTTT. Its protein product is CASSFSTSGAFGSGELFF.

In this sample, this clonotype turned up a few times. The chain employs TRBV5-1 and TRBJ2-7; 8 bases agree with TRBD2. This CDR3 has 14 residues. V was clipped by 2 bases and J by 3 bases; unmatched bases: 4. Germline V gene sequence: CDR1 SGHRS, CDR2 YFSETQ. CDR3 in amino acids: CASSFTSGIYEQYF. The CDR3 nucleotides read TGCGCCAGCAGCTTCACTAGCGGTATCTACGAGCAGTACTTC.

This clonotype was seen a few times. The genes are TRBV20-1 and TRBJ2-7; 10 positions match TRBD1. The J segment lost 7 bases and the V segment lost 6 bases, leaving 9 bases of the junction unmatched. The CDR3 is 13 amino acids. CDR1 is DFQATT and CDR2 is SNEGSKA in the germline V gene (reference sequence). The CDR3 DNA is TGCAGTGCAACCCGGGACAGGGGTGAAGAGCAGTACTTC. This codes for CSATRDRGEEQYF.

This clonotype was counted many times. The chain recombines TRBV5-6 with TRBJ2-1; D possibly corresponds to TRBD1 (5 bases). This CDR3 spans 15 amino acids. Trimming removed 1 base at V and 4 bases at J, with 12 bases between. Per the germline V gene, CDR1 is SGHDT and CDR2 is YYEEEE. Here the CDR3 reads CASSLNQGRYNEQFF. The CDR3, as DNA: TGTGCCAGCAGCTTGAACCAGGGAAGGTACAATGAGCAGTTCTTC.

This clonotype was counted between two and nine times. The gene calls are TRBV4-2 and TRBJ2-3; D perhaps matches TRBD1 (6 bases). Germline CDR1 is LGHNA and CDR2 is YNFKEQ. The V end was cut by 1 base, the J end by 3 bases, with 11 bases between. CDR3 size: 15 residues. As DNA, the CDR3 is TGTGCCAGCAGCCAAGGCTGGGGGCAGACAGATACGCAGTATTTT. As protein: CASSQGWGQTDTQYF.

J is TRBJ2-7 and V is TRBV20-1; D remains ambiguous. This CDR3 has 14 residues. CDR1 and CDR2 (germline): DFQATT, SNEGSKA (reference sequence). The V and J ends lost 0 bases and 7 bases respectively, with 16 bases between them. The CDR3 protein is CSARDGQAGREQYV. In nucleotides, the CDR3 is TGCAGTGCTAGAGATGGGCAGGCTGGAAGGGAGCAGTACGTC.

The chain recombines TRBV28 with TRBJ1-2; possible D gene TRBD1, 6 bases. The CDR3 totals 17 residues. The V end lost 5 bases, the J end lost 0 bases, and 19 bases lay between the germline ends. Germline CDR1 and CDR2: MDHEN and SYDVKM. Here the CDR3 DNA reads TGTGCCAGCAGTCAACAGCGGACAGTTTCGACTAACTATGGCTACACCTTC. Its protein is CASSQQRTVSTNYGYTF.

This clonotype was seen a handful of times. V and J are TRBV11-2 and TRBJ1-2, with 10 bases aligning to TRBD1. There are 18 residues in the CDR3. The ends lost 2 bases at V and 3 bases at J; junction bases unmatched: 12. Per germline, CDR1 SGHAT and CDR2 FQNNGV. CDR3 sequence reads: CASSLLYRTGGRDYGYTF. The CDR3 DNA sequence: TGTGCCAGCAGCTTACTTTACAGGACAGGGGGTAGGGACTATGGCTACACCTTC.

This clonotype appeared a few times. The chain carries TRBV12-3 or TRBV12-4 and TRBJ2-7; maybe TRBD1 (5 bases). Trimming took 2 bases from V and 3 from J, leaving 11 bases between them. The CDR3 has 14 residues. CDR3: CASSLQGESYEQYF. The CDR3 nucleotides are TGTGCCAGCAGTTTACAAGGGGAAAGCTACGAGCAGTACTTC.